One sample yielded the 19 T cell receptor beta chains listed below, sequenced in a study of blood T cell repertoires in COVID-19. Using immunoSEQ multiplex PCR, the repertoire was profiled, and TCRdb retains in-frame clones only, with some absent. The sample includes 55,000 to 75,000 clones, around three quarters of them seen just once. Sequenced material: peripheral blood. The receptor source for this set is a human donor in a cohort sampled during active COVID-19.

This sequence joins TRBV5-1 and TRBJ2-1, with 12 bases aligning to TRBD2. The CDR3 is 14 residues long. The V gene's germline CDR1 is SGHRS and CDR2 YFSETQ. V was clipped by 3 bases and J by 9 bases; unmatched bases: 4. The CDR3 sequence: CASSSSGGAAEQFF. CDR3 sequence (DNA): TGCGCCAGCAGCTCTAGCGGGGGGGCCGCTGAGCAGTTCTTC.

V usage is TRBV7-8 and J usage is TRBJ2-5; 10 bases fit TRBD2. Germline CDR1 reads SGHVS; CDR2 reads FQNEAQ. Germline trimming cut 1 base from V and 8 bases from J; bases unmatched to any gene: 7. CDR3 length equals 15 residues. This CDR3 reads CASSLDPAGGLTQYF. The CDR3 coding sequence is TGTGCCAGCAGCTTAGATCCAGCGGGGGGGCTCACCCAGTACTTC. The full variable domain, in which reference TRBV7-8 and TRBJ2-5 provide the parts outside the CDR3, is GAGVSQSPRYKVAKRGQDVALRCDPISGHVSLFWYQQALGQGPEFLTYFQNEAQLDKSGLPSDRFFAERPEGSVSTLKIQRTQQEDSAVYLCASSLDPAGGLTQYFGPGTRLLVL.

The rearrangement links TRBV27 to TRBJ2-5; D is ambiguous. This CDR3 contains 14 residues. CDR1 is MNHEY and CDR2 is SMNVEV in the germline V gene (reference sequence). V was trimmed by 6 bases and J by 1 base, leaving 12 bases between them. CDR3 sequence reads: CASSPGQFQETQYF. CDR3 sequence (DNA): TGTGCCAGCAGCCCTGGGCAGTTCCAAGAGACCCAGTACTTC.

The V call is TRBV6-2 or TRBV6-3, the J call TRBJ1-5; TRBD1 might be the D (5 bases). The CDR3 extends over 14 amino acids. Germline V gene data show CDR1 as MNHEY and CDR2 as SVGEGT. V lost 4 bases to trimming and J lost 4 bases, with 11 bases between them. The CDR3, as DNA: TGTGCCAGCAGTTCCATACAGGAGAATCAGCCCCAGCATTTT. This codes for CASSSIQENQPQHF.

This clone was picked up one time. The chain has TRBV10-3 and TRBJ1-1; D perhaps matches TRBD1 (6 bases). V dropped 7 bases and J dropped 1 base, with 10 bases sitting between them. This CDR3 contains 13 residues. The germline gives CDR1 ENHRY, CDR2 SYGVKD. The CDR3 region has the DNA TGTGCCATCATGGGGGACACGAACACTGAAGCTTTCTTT. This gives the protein CAIMGDTNTEAFF.

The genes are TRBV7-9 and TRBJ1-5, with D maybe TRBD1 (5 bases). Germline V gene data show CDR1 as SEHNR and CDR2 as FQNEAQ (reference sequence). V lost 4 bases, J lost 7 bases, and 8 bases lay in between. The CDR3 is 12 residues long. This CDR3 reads CASSWGEQPQHF. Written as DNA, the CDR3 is TGTGCCAGCAGCTGGGGCGAACAGCCCCAGCATTTT.

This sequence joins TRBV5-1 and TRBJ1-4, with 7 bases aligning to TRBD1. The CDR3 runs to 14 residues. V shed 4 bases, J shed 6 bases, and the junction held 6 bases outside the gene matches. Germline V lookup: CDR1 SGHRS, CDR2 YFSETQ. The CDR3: CASSPDRAHEKLFF. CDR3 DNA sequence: TGCGCCAGCAGCCCCGACAGGGCCCATGAAAAACTGTTTTTT.

The CDR3 is CASSTSGSSSETQYF. The CDR3 coding sequence is TGTGCCAGCAGCACTAGCGGGAGTAGTTCTGAGACCCAGTACTTC. The genes are TRBV7-9 and TRBJ2-5, with 11 bases identical to TRBD2. Trimming at V came to 5 bases and at J to 5 bases, leaving 7 bases not matched to a gene. The CDR3 consists of 15 residues. CDR1 SEHNR and CDR2 FQNEAQ come from the germline V gene (reference sequence).

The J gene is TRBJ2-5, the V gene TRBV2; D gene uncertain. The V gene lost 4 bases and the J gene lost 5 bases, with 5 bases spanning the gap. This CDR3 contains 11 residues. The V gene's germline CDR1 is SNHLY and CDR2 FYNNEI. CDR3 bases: TGTGCCAGCAGTGTCTTCGAGACCCAGTACTTC. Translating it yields CASSVFETQYF.

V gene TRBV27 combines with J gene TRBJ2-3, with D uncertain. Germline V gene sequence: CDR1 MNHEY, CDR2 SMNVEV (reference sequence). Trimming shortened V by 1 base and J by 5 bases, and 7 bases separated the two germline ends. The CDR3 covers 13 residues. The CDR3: CASSLLAGDTQYF. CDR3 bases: TGTGCCAGCAGTTTATTAGCTGGAGATACGCAGTATTTT.

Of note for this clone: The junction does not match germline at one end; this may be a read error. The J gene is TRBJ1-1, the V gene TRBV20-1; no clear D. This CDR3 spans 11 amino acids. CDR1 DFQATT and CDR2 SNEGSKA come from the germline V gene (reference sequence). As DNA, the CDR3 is TGCAGTGCCCAAAGATCCGGAGGTCTAATCTTT. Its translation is CSAQRSGGLIF.

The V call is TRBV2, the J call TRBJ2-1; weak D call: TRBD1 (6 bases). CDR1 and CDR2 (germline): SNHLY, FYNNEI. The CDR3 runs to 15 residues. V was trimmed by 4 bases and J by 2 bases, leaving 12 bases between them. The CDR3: CASSAARGTYNEQFF. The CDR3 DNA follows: TGTGCCAGCAGTGCGGCCAGGGGAACCTACAATGAGCAGTTCTTC.

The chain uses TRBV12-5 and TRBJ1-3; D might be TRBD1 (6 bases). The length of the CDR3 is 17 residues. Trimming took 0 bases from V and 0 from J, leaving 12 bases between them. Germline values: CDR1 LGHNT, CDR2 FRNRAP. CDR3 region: CASGLVQRGTSGNTIYF. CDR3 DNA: TGTGCTAGTGGTTTGGTACAAAGGGGGACCTCTGGAAACACCATATATTTT.

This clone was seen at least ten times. The DNA of the CDR3 is TGTGCCAGCAGCTTAGCATCTCCGGGTTGGTACAATGAGCAGTTCTTC. Translating gives CASSLASPGWYNEQFF. The chain couples TRBV7-9 to TRBJ2-1; no firm D call. This CDR3 contains 16 residues. Germline V gives CDR1 SEHNR, CDR2 FQNEAQ (reference sequence). V dropped 0 bases and J dropped 4 bases, with 13 bases sitting between them.

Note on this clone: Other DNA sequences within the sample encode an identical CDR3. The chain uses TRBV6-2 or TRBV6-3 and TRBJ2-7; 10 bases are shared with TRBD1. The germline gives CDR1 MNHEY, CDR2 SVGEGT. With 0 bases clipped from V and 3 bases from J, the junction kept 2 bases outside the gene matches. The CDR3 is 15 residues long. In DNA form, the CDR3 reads TGTGCCAGCAGTTACTCTGGACAGGGGGTCTACGAGCAGTACTTC. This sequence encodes CASSYSGQGVYEQYF.

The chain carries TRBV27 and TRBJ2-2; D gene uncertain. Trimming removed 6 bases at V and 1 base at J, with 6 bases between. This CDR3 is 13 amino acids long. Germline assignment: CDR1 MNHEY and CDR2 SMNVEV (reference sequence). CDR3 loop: CASRRVNTGELFF. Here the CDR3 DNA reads TGTGCCAGCAGAAGAGTGAACACCGGGGAGCTGTTTTTT.

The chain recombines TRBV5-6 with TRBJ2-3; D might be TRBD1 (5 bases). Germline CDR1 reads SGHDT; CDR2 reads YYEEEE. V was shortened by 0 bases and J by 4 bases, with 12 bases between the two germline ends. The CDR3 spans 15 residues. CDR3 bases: TGTGCCAGCAGCTTGGAGTCTCCAGGGTCAGATACGCAGTATTTT. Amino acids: CASSLESPGSDTQYF.

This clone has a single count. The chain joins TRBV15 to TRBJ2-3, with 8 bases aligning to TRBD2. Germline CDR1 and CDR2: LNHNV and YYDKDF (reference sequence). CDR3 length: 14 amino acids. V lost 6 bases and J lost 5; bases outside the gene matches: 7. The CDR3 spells CATRASGSLDTQYF. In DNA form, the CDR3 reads TGTGCCACCAGGGCAAGCGGGAGTTTAGATACGCAGTATTTT.

In DNA, the CDR3 is TGTGCCAGCAGCTTAGATGGGCCCGAGACCCAGTACTTC. Translated, it gives CASSLDGPETQYF. This chain links TRBV7-8 with TRBJ2-5; unclear D gene. The germline V gene has CDR1 SGHVS and CDR2 FQNEAQ. The CDR3 consists of 13 residues. The germline V and J ends were trimmed by 1 base and 5 bases, with 8 bases remaining between them.